Sequencing of this TCR beta chain was carried out in a study of blood T cells in healthy people across ages. Extraction of total RNA produced a minimum of 5.5 micrograms from each sample. Looked up from germline, CDR1 is MGHRA and CDR2 is YSYEKL. This CDR3 is built from 14 residues. With 6 bases removed from V and 1 base from J, the gap between germline ends came to 10 bases. The second PCR ran about 6 to 12 cycles with a sample-barcoded 5' primer and J-beta primers. MiXCR, applied by TCRdb to the 5' RACE reads, yields one record per CDR3 protein. The repertoire has about 800,000 distinct CDR3 sequences, about half of them found once; the top ten carry 15% to 20%.

This TCR derives from a man older than 75 in good health. This chain uses TRBV4-1 with TRBJ2-1; tentatively, D is TRBD2 (5 bases). Source material: blood. This chain's CDR3 is CASSPKRSYNEQFF. The CDR3 nucleotides read TGCGCCAGCAGTCCCAAGCGGTCCTACAATGAGCAGTTCTTC.